This T cell receptor beta chain appears in the sequencing data of a study of blood T cell repertoires in COVID-19. Study as a whole: Whether acute or convalescent, the COVID-19 samples came from the United States, Italy and Spain. T cells, B-cell-depleted T cells, or PBMCs provided the cDNA or gDNA that served as material.

Methods used by the authors: Reference gene primer amplification gave nucleated cell count estimates. TCRdb's table, derived via immunoSEQ multiplex PCR, lists solely in-frame clones and lacks some. V and J calls and clone size come straight from that table; D and trimming were deduced from the DNA. The top ten clones hold approximately 4.3% of a sample with 130,000 or so clones, approximately 89% of them seen once. CDR3 length: 12 residues. V lost 5 bases, J lost 7 bases, and 11 bases lay in between. Germline CDR1 SGHAT, CDR2 FQDESV (reference sequence). This chain joins TRBV11-1 and TRBJ1-2; D call uncertain. The receptor's source is a human donor in a cohort sampled during active COVID-19. The sample was peripheral blood. The CDR3 is CASSAFPGGYTF. CDR3 nucleotides: TGTGCCAGCAGCGCCTTTCCGGGTGGCTACACCTTC.